This TCR beta chain comes out of a study of T cells in Graves' hyperthyroidism and ophthalmopathy. Concerning this clonotype itself: A much larger clone differs by one base, so this may be a read error.

TCR beta CDR3 sequences were amplified from RNA transcripts. A first-round RT-PCR of the TCR CDR3 used the HTBI primer set. MiXCR, run by TCRdb on the multiplex PCR reads, gives a single entry per CDR3 protein. The sample shows about 580,000 distinct CDR3 sequences, 11% to 15% of them seen only once. Germline V gives CDR1 GTSNPN, CDR2 SVGIG (reference sequence). This CDR3 spans 14 amino acids. This chain links TRBV30 with TRBJ1-4; D possibly corresponds to TRBD1 (5 bases). Sequencing was performed on blood. This clonotype originated in a young woman with Graves' hyperthyroidism that later progressed to Graves' ophthalmopathy. CDR3 in DNA: TGTGCCTGGTTGCCTCTGGTAAGGGGTGAAACACTGTTTTTT. Its protein product is CAWLPLVRGETLFF.